This T cell receptor beta chain was sequenced in a study of blood T cells in healthy people across ages. Alongside a J-beta primer mix, a sample-barcoded 5' primer served in a second PCR lasting about 7 to 11 cycles. TCRdb passed the 5' RACE reads through MiXCR, listing each CDR3 protein once. In the table there are about 760,000 distinct CDR3 sequences, just over 55% of which are singletons. This clonotype has more than one count but fewer than ten. Germline CDR1 is LGHNT and CDR2 is FRNRAP. The CDR3 covers 14 residues. V lost 3 bases and J 0 bases, leaving 8 bases between the germline ends. The sequencing sample was made of blood. The receptor was isolated from a man aged 40-49 years in good health. The chain is built from TRBV12-5 and TRBJ1-2; D might be TRBD1 (5 bases). This CDR3 reads CASGLEGSNYGYTF. CDR3 nucleotides: TGTGCTAGTGGTTTAGAGGGGTCTAACTATGGCTACACCTTC. The full variable domain, its missing parts supplied by reference TRBV12-5 and TRBJ1-2, is DARVTQTPRHKVTEMGQEVTMRCQPILGHNTVFWYRQTMMQGLELLAYFRNRAPLDDSGMPKDRFSAEMPDATLATLKIQPSEPRDSAVYFCASGLEGSNYGYTFGSGTRLTVV.